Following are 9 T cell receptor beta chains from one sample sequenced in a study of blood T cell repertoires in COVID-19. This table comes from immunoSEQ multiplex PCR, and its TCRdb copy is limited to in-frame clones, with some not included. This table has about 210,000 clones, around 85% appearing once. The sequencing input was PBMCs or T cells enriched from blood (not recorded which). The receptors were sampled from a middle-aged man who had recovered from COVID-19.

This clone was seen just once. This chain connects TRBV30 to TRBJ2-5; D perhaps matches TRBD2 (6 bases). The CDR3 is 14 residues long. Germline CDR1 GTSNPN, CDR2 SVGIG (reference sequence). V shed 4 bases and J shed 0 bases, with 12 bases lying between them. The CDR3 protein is CAWTKRGYQETQYF. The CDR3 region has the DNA TGTGCCTGGACGAAACGGGGGTACCAAGAGACCCAGTACTTC.

The CDR3 nucleotides are TGTGCCAGCAGCTTAGAGACAGGGATGCGCGGCTACACCTTC. Residues: CASSLETGMRGYTF. The chain is built from TRBV11-2 and TRBJ1-2; 7 bases are shared with TRBD1. Trimming took 0 bases from V and 8 from J; bases not matched to a gene: 6. Germline loops: CDR1 SGHAT, CDR2 FQNNGV. The CDR3 runs to 14 residues.

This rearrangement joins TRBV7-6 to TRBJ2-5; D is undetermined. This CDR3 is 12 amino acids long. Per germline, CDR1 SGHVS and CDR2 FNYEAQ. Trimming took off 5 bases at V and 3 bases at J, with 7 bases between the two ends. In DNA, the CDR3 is TGTGCCAGCAGCCCAATAGAAGAGACCCAGTACTTC. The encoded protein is CASSPIEETQYF.

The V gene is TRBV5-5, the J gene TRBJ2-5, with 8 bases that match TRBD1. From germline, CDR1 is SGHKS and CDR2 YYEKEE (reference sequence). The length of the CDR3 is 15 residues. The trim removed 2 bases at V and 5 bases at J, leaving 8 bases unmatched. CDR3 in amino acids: CASSLRSGGMETQYF. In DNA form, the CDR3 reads TGTGCCAGCAGCTTAAGGTCAGGGGGCATGGAGACCCAGTACTTC.

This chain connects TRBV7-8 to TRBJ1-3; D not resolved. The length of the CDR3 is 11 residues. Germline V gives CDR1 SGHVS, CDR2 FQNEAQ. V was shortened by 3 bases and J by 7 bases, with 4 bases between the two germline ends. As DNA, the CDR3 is TGTGCCAGCAGCTTGTCGAACACCATATATTTT. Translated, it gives CASSLSNTIYF.

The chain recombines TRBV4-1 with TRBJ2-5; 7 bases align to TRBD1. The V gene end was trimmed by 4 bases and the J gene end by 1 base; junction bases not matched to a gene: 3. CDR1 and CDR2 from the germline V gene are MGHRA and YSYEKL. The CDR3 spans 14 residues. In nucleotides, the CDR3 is TGCGCCAGCAGCCCGGGACAGACCCAAGAGACCCAGTACTTC. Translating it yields CASSPGQTQETQYF.

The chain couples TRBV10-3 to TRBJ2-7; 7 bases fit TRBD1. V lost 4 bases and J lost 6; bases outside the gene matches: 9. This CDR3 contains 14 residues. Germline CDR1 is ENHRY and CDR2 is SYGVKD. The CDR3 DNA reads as TGTGCCATCAGTGTTCAAGGGGGCGGATTCGAGCAGTACTTC. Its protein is CAISVQGGGFEQYF.

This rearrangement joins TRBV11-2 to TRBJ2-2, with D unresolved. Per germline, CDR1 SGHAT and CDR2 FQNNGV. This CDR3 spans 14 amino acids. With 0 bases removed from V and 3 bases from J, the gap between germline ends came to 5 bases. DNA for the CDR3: TGTGCCAGCAGCTTAGATCGGTACACCGGGGAGCTGTTTTTT. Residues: CASSLDRYTGELFF.

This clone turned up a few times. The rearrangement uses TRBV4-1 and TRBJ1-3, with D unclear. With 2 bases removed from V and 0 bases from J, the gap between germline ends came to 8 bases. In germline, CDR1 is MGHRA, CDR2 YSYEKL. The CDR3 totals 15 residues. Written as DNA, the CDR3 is TGCGCCAGCAGCCAAAATCTCGGCTCTGGAAACACCATATATTTT. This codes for CASSQNLGSGNTIYF.